This T cell receptor (beta chain) was recovered during a study of OX40 agonist ivuxolimab in advanced cancers. The overall study: The drug used for patients, ivuxolimab, was an agonistic anti-OX40 (CD134) antibody. Points from the study as a whole: CD8+ T cells averaged more expanded clones than CD4+.

Details on this clone: What it binds is not known.

The protocol was immunoSEQ multiplex PCR, while the TCRdb copy is restricted to in-frame clones and leaves out a portion. The table lists around 64,000 clones, about 94% of them singletons. The CDR3 totals 15 residues. Germline values: CDR1 MGHRA, CDR2 YSYEKL. With 0 bases removed from V and 3 bases from J, the gap between germline ends came to 11 bases. Baseline was the first blood sampling point, followed by cycle 4 day 1 and cycle 7 day 1. The clonotype was recovered from an adult with an advanced solid tumor such as melanoma, head and neck, liver or kidney cancer. The rearrangement joins TRBV4-1 to TRBJ1-2, with D hard to call. Sequenced material: CD4+ or CD8+ T cells sorted from blood, taken in a trial of the OX40 agonist ivuxolimab. This CDR3 reads CASSQEPGEHYGYTF. CDR3 nucleotide sequence: TGCGCCAGCAGCCAAGAGCCGGGTGAGCACTATGGCTACACCTTC.